The 21 T cell receptor beta chains below all came from one sample that was sequenced in a study of PD-L1 blockade in urothelial cancer. Some clones are missing from TCRdb's copy, which holds only in-frame ones; the method was immunoSEQ multiplex PCR. The sample includes around 71,000 clones, approximately 86% seen only once; the top ten take about 6.2%. As to time point: pretreatment peripheral blood. The sequencing here drew on PBMCs, taken around atezolizumab (anti-PD-L1) treatment. The receptor source for this set is a man aged 40-49 years with urothelial cancer.

The chain employs TRBV7-3 and TRBJ2-6; TRBD2 aligns across 13 bases. Germline V gives CDR1 SGHTA, CDR2 FQGTGA. V was pared by 5 bases and J by 0 bases, with 7 bases of the junction left unmatched. This CDR3 comprises 19 residues. The chain's CDR3 is CASSTTSGRVPSGANVLTF. The CDR3 coding sequence is TGTGCCAGCAGCACAACTAGCGGGAGGGTGCCCTCTGGGGCCAACGTCCTGACTTTC.

The chain recombines TRBV28 with TRBJ2-5, with 7 bases that match TRBD1. V shed 5 bases, J shed 5 bases, and the junction held 8 bases outside the gene matches. CDR1 and CDR2 (germline): MDHEN, SYDVKM. CDR3 length equals 14 residues. CDR3 bases: TGTGCCAGCAGTACGCCGACAGGGCGGGAGACCCAGTACTTC. It encodes CASSTPTGRETQYF.

This chain links TRBV5-1 with TRBJ2-1; D not resolved. The CDR3 loop spans 15 amino acids. V was pared by 3 bases and J by 3 bases, with 13 bases between. CDR1 is SGHRS and CDR2 is YFSETQ in the germline V gene. CDR3 sequence reads: CASSYDGPYYNEQFF. The CDR3 nucleotides are TGCGCCAGCAGCTACGATGGCCCGTACTACAATGAGCAGTTCTTC. Filled out from reference TRBV5-1 and TRBJ2-1, the complete variable domain reads KAGVTQTPRYLIKTRGQQVTLSCSPISGHRSVSWYQQTPGQGLQFLFEYFSETQRNKGNFPGRFSGRQFSNSRSEMNVSTLELGDSALYLCASSYDGPYYNEQFFGPGTRLTVL.

This clone has only one observation. The chain recombines TRBV28 with TRBJ2-2; the D is unclear. The germline V and J ends were trimmed by 3 bases and 4 bases, with 9 bases remaining between them. CDR1 is MDHEN and CDR2 is SYDVKM in the germline V gene. This CDR3 contains 14 residues. This CDR3 is CASSFSQFTGELFF. The CDR3 nucleotides read TGTGCCAGCAGTTTTTCCCAGTTCACCGGGGAGCTGTTTTTT.

The genes are TRBV7-3 and TRBJ2-3, with 7 bases that match TRBD1. The CDR3 has 17 residues. V was clipped by 0 bases and J by 4 bases; unmatched bases: 10. Germline CDR1 SGHTA, CDR2 FQGTGA. This CDR3 reads CASSLTGAGGIADTQYF. The CDR3 DNA sequence: TGTGCCAGCAGCTTAACGGGGGCAGGGGGAATTGCAGATACGCAGTATTTT.

The chain recombines TRBV11-2 with TRBJ1-3, with a possible D match to TRBD1 (5 bases). V gave up 6 bases and J gave up 4 bases, with 16 bases separating them. This CDR3 has 15 residues. Germline lookup yields CDR1 SGHAT and CDR2 FQNNGV. The CDR3: CASSSIGGKGNTIYF. The CDR3 bases are TGTGCCAGCAGTTCCATTGGGGGGAAAGGAAACACCATATATTTT.

Details on this clone: Other nucleotide sequences from this sample produce the same CDR3. The V call is TRBV30, the J call TRBJ2-6, with a tentative D call TRBD2 (6 bases). V lost 0 bases to trimming and J lost 0 bases, with 6 bases between them. The germline gives CDR1 GTSNPN, CDR2 SVGIG (reference sequence). The CDR3 contains 15 residues. CDR3 sequence: CAWSVGGSGANVLTF. CDR3 sequence (DNA): TGTGCCTGGAGTGTGGGAGGCTCTGGGGCCAACGTCCTGACTTTC.

The chain employs TRBV7-3 and TRBJ1-1; D possibly corresponds to TRBD1 (5 bases). Trimming left V 5 bases short and J 5 bases short, with 15 bases between. The CDR3 extends over 14 amino acids. In germline, CDR1 is SGHTA, CDR2 FQGTGA. CDR3 residues: CASSQGAGSTEAFF. The DNA of the CDR3 is TGTGCCAGCAGCCAAGGGGCGGGGTCTACTGAAGCTTTCTTT.

This sequence joins TRBV6-1 and TRBJ1-2; 7 bases agree with TRBD1. This CDR3 comprises 16 residues. Germline V lookup: CDR1 MNHNS, CDR2 SASEGT. Trimming at V came to 4 bases and at J to 3 bases, leaving 11 bases not matched to a gene. The CDR3 DNA reads TGTGCCAGCAGTGCGTCGGACAGGATAGTCCACTATGGCTACACCTTC. This codes for CASSASDRIVHYGYTF.

The rearrangement uses TRBV7-2 and TRBJ2-3, with a tentative D call TRBD2 (7 bases). With 6 bases removed from V and 2 bases from J, the gap between germline ends came to 9 bases. Germline loops: CDR1 SGHTA, CDR2 FQGNSA. This CDR3 comprises 13 residues. In DNA form, the CDR3 reads TGTGCCAGCAGGGCGGGGGCCACAGATACGCAGTATTTT. The encoded protein is CASRAGATDTQYF.

The chain couples TRBV19 to TRBJ2-1; 9 bases map to TRBD2. The CDR3 has 15 amino acids. Germline V gene sequence: CDR1 LNHDA, CDR2 SQIVND (reference sequence). V shed 7 bases, J shed 6 bases, and the junction held 10 bases outside the gene matches. CDR3 coding DNA: TGTGCCAGTACGCGGGGGGCTAGCGGGACCAATGAGCAGTTCTTC. Translation gives CASTRGASGTNEQFF. Variable domain in full (rest from reference TRBV19 and TRBJ2-1): DGGITQSPKYLFRKEGQNVTLSCEQNLNHDAMYWYRQDPGQGLRLIYYSQIVNDFQKGDIAEGYSVSREKKESFPLTVTSAQKNPTAFYLCASTRGASGTNEQFFGPGTRLTVL.

The J gene is TRBJ2-7, the V gene TRBV7-8; tentative D call: TRBD1 (6 bases). Germline loops: CDR1 SGHVS, CDR2 FQNEAQ. Deletions cut 3 bases from V and 7 bases from J, with 16 bases between. There are 14 residues in the CDR3. CDR3 bases: TGTGCCAGCAGCTTGGGCGGACAGACGGGGGAGCAGTACTTC. This translates into CASSLGGQTGEQYF.

The V gene is TRBV30, the J gene TRBJ2-2; 8 positions agree with TRBD1. The CDR3 is 16 residues long. Germline CDR1 is GTSNPN and CDR2 is SVGIG (reference sequence). V lost 2 bases and J lost 3; bases outside the gene matches: 8. The CDR3 DNA reads TGTGCCTGGAGTCCTATGGGGACAGGCGACACCGGGGAGCTGTTTTTT. Translating it yields CAWSPMGTGDTGELFF.

The DNA for the CDR3 is TGTGCCAGCTCACCTAAGGGGATGGACTATGGCTACACCTTC. Residues: CASSPKGMDYGYTF. The J gene is TRBJ1-2, the V gene TRBV18; TRBD1 might be the D (5 bases). Trimming pared 3 bases from V and 3 bases from J, leaving 11 bases between. There are 14 residues in the CDR3. Per the germline V gene, CDR1 is KGHSH and CDR2 is LQKENI.

The chain is built from TRBV10-3 and TRBJ1-1, with D perhaps matching TRBD1 (5 bases). V lost 7 bases to trimming and J lost 7 bases, with 22 bases between them. CDR1 ENHRY and CDR2 SYGVKD come from the germline V gene. The CDR3 is 15 residues long. The CDR3 spells CAIMSGFPGFGEAFF. Here the CDR3 DNA reads TGTGCCATCATGTCAGGGTTCCCAGGTTTCGGTGAAGCTTTCTTT.

V is TRBV6-4 and J is TRBJ2-7, with 9 bases that match TRBD1. Unmatched junction bases numbered 7, after V lost 8 bases and J lost 5 bases. This CDR3 contains 13 residues. Germline V gene sequence: CDR1 MRHNA, CDR2 SNTAGT. The chain's CDR3 is CASFRDRVNEQYF. Written as DNA, the CDR3 is TGTGCCAGCTTCCGGGACAGGGTCAACGAGCAGTACTTC.

The genes are TRBV5-3 and TRBJ2-7; weak D call: TRBD1 (5 bases). TRBV5-3 is flagged as an ORF with uncertain function. Trimming removed 2 bases from V and 3 bases from J, with 12 bases in between. There are 14 residues in the CDR3. The CDR3 sequence: CARSLMPGIYEQYF. CDR3 sequence (DNA): TGTGCCAGAAGCTTAATGCCAGGGATCTACGAGCAGTACTTC.

The chain combines TRBV18 with TRBJ2-1; D is ambiguous. With 1 base removed from V and 7 bases from J, the gap between germline ends came to 14 bases. The CDR3 is 15 residues long. CDR1 and CDR2 (germline): KGHSH, LQKENI. CDR3 nucleotides: TGTGCCAGCTCACCACTCGTTTCGGTAAGAAATGAGCAGTTCTTC. Amino acid sequence: CASSPLVSVRNEQFF.

CDR3 amino acids: CASSLAGLAGVGPYNEQFF. CDR3 nucleotides: TGTGCCAGCAGCTTGGCGGGACTAGCGGGAGTTGGGCCCTACAATGAGCAGTTCTTC. This chain uses TRBV5-4 with TRBJ2-1; 14 bases are shared with TRBD2. The CDR3 totals 19 residues. Germline-derived CDR1 and CDR2 are SGHNT and YYREEE (reference sequence). V was clipped by 0 bases and J by 2 bases; unmatched bases: 7.

CDR3 bases: TGTGCCAGTAGTGCGGGCCGGGACAGGTACGAGCAGTACTTC. Amino acid sequence: CASSAGRDRYEQYF. The genes are TRBV19 and TRBJ2-7, with 8 bases lining up with TRBD1. The CDR3 covers 14 residues. CDR1 is LNHDA and CDR2 is SQIVND in the germline V gene (reference sequence). Trimming took 5 bases from V and 4 from J; bases not matched to a gene: 7.

Here the CDR3 DNA reads TGTGCCAGCACTCCTCGGACAGGGCGGTACTACGAGCAGTACTTC. Protein product: CASTPRTGRYYEQYF. The chain combines TRBV28 with TRBJ2-7; TRBD1 matches at 8 bases. Per the germline V gene, CDR1 is MDHEN and CDR2 is SYDVKM. V lost 7 bases and J lost 3; bases outside the gene matches: 11. The CDR3 covers 15 residues. The full variable domain, with the rest looked up from reference TRBV28 and TRBJ2-7, is DVKVTQSSRYLVKRTGEKVFLECVQDMDHENMFWYRQDPGLGLRLIYFSYDVKMKEKGDIPEGYSVSREKKERFSLILESASTNQTSMYLCASTPRTGRYYEQYFGPGTRLTVT.